A selection of T cell receptor beta chains follows, all from one sample in a study of early T cells in non-severe SARS-CoV-2 infection. A single record per CDR3 protein comes from TCRdb applying MiXCR to the 5' RACE reads. The sample contains fewer than 70,000 distinct CDR3 sequences, around 13% of which appear only once. What was sequenced was whole blood. These receptors all come from an adult who was a healthcare worker with PCR-confirmed SARS-CoV-2 infection or an uninfected control (not recorded which). Both conserved end residues are part of each CDR3. A D gene is named only where the DNA matches it firmly. Some rows mark clone size as missing; the rest say once, few, many or name a class of expanded clone.

j_call | clone_size | d_call | v_call | cdr3_nt | cdr3_aa
TRBJ2-3 | many | TRBD2 | TRBV3-1 | TGTGCCAGCAGCCACCCTCGGACTAGCGGGAGGGCAAAGGATGGAGATACGCAGTATTTT | CASSHPRTSGRAKDGDTQYF
TRBJ2-2 | - | - | TRBV14 | TGTGCCAGCAGCCAAAAATTTAGCGGCGCCGGGGAGCTGTTTTTT | CASSQKFSGAGELFF
TRBJ2-1 | many | - | TRBV19 | TGTGCCAGTAGTACCGGCAGCCTAGCCTCCTACAATGAGCAGTTCTTC | CASSTGSLASYNEQFF
TRBJ2-1 | many | - | TRBV5-1 | TGCGCCAGCAGGGTTGCGGGAACGGGAGAGCAGTTCTTC | CASRVAGTGEQFF
TRBJ2-3 | many | - | TRBV5-1 | TGCGCCAGCAGCCTCGGACACCGCACAGATACGCAGTATTTT | CASSLGHRTDTQYF
TRBJ1-1 | many | - | TRBV5-4 | TGTGCCAGCAGCCCGGGGTCGTGGACTGAAGCTTTCTTT | CASSPGSWTEAFF
TRBJ2-7 | many | TRBD1 | TRBV13 | TGTGCCAGCAGCTTCGACAGGGGGTCGGAGCAGTACTTC | CASSFDRGSEQYF
TRBJ2-7 | - | TRBD2 | TRBV5-1 | TGCGCCAGCAGCAACCCGGGAGGCAGCTCCTACGAGCAGTACTTC | CASSNPGGSSYEQYF
TRBJ1-2 | - | - | TRBV2 | TGTGCCACTGTGAGGGACTATGGCTACACCTTC | CATVRDYGYTF
TRBJ1-5 | - | - | TRBV24-1 | TGTGCCACCAGTGATTTGGCGACACAAGGTCAGCCCCAGCATTTT | CATSDLATQGQPQHF
TRBJ2-3 | - | TRBD1 | TRBV7-9 | TGTGCCAGCAGCGGCCGTCCATGGACAGGAAAAACAGATACGCAGTATTTT | CASSGRPWTGKTDTQYF
TRBJ2-7 | - | - | TRBV29-1 | TGCAGCGGGGGAGAGGTTTACGAGCAGTACTTC | CSGGEVYEQYF
TRBJ2-7 | many | TRBD2 | TRBV10-3 | TGTGCCATCAGTGAGTGGGGACTAGCGGGATCCTACGAGCAGTACTTC | CAISEWGLAGSYEQYF
TRBJ2-3 | many | TRBD1 | TRBV11-2 | TGTGCCAGCAGCCCGTGGACAGGTGATACGCAGTATTTT | CASSPWTGDTQYF
TRBJ1-3 | few | - | TRBV12-3/TRBV12-4 | TGTGCCAGCACGCCTACACCTGGAAACACCATATATTTT | CASTPTPGNTIYF
TRBJ2-4 | many | - | TRBV30 | TGTGCCTGCCTCTCCGGGATTTTGGGTGGCATTCAGTACTTC | CACLSGILGGIQYF
TRBJ1-1 | - | - | TRBV6-1 | TGTGCCAGCAGTGAAGGACCGGGGAACACTGAAGCTTTCTTT | CASSEGPGNTEAFF
TRBJ2-5 | few | - | TRBV5-4 | TGTGCCAGCAGCTTGGACGCCCCAATCCAAGAGACCCAGTACTTC | CASSLDAPIQETQYF
TRBJ2-1 | - | - | TRBV3-1 | TGTGCCAGCAGCCAGCTTGATGAGTATGAGCAGTTCTTC | CASSQLDEYEQFF
TRBJ1-5 | many | TRBD1 | TRBV18 | TGTGCCAGCTCACCCGCGGGACAGAATCAGCCCCAGCATTTT | CASSPAGQNQPQHF
TRBJ1-1 | many | - | TRBV12-3/TRBV12-4 | TGTGCCAGCACCTGGGGGAACACTGAAGCTTTCTTT | CASTWGNTEAFF
TRBJ2-3 | few | - | TRBV3-2 | TGTGCCAGCAGCCACTCAGGCCGGGAAGAGCGGGAGATTCTAACTACTAGCACAGATACGCAGTATTTT | CASSHSGREEREILTTSTDTQYF
TRBJ2-7 | few | - | TRBV9 | TGTGCCAGCAGCGTAGATCCAGCGGGGACACGCTACGAGCAGTACTTC | CASSVDPAGTRYEQYF
TRBJ2-7 | - | - | TRBV7-2 | TGTGCCAGCAGCTATGGACAGCGGCCATCCTACGAGCAGTACTTC | CASSYGQRPSYEQYF
TRBJ2-5 | few | - | TRBV20-1 | TGCAGTGCTCCCGATGGGCCAGAGACCCAGTACTTC | CSAPDGPETQYF
TRBJ1-2 | - | - | TRBV20-1 | TGCAGTGCTAGCCGGCTCGACAACTATGGCTACACCTTC | CSASRLDNYGYTF
TRBJ2-2 | many | - | TRBV7-8 | TGTGCCAGCAGCTTATTCGGGGGCACAAACACCGGGGAGCTGTTTTTT | CASSLFGGTNTGELFF
TRBJ1-4 | many | - | TRBV7-2 | TGTGCCGCCGGGGGGGGGCCTAATGAAAAACTGTTTTTT | CAAGGGPNEKLFF
TRBJ1-1 | - | TRBD1 | TRBV2 | TGTGCCAGCAGTGATTTGGCAGGGGGGAGTACTGAAGCTTTCTTT | CASSDLAGGSTEAFF
TRBJ1-4 | - | TRBD1 | TRBV9 | TGTGCCAGCACCCTAGGACAGGGTCGGAATGAAAAACTGTTTTTT | CASTLGQGRNEKLFF
TRBJ1-1 | many | TRBD1 | TRBV12-3/TRBV12-4 | TGTGCCACTAGGACAGGGGGCTACAACCTTGAAGCTTTCTTT | CATRTGGYNLEAFF
TRBJ1-5 | many | - | TRBV5-6 | TGTGCCAGCAGCTTGGCGTCAGGCCAGAATCAGCCCCAGCATTTT | CASSLASGQNQPQHF
TRBJ2-5 | - | TRBD2 | TRBV5-1 | TGCGCCAGCAGCTTGCTACTAGCGCTCCCCCCGGAGACCCAGTACTTC | CASSLLLALPPETQYF
TRBJ2-7 | many | TRBD1 | TRBV11-3 | TGTGCCAGCAGCCTCGAACAGGGGTCCCACGAGCAGTACTTC | CASSLEQGSHEQYF
TRBJ2-1 | many | - | TRBV6-8 | TGTGCCAGCAGCCAACCTCCTGGACGGGCCTACAATGAGCAGTTCTTC | CASSQPPGRAYNEQFF
TRBJ2-3 | - | - | TRBV29-1 | TGCAGCGTTGACCCCTTTAGCACAGATACGCAGTATTTT | CSVDPFSTDTQYF
TRBJ2-3 | many | - | TRBV6-5 | TGTGCCACCGGGACCCCGGTCTTGAATACGCAGTATTTT | CATGTPVLNTQYF
TRBJ2-5 | few | - | TRBV7-3 | TGTGCCAGCAGCCGGACAGCACTGGGGGAGACCCAGTACTTC | CASSRTALGETQYF
TRBJ2-2 | many | TRBD1 | TRBV2 | TGTGCCAGCAGGGCCGGACAGGGGGTGGCCGGGGAGCTGTTTTTT | CASRAGQGVAGELFF
TRBJ1-5 | few | - | TRBV2 | TGTGCCAGCAACCTAGGGGGGGGCTACAATCAGCCCCAGCATTTT | CASNLGGGYNQPQHF
TRBJ2-7 | - | TRBD2 | TRBV29-1 | TGCAGCGTTCGTCGAAGCGGGAGCTTTCTGCAGTACTTC | CSVRRSGSFLQYF
TRBJ1-1 | few | - | TRBV29-1 | TGCAGCGTTGATAGCTTGAACACTGAAGCTTTCTTT | CSVDSLNTEAFF
TRBJ1-2 | - | TRBD1 | TRBV6-6 | TGTGCCAGCACCGACAGGGTCCCTAACTATGGCTACACCTTC | CASTDRVPNYGYTF
TRBJ2-3 | many | - | TRBV7-6 | TGTGCCAGCAGCTTACGTAGAACAGATACGCAGTATTTT | CASSLRRTDTQYF
TRBJ2-7 | many | - | TRBV29-1 | TGCAGCGTTGAGGACTTTGGGGAGCAGTACTTC | CSVEDFGEQYF
TRBJ2-7 | few | - | TRBV20-1 | TGCAGTGCTAGAGATCGGGGGAAGGGGGTTTACGAGCAGTACTTC | CSARDRGKGVYEQYF
TRBJ2-1 | - | TRBD2 | TRBV5-5 | TGTGCCAGCAGCCGTTCTAGCGGGAATTACAATGAGCAGTTCTTC | CASSRSSGNYNEQFF
TRBJ2-6 | many | TRBD1 | TRBV18 | TGTGCCAGCTCACCGACAGGGGGCGCTTATGGGGCCAACGTCCTGACTTTC | CASSPTGGAYGANVLTF
TRBJ2-7 | few | - | TRBV27 | TGTGCCAGCAGTTTCGACAGGTATTCCTACGAGCAGTACTTC | CASSFDRYSYEQYF
TRBJ1-5 | many | TRBD1 | TRBV12-3/TRBV12-4 | TGTGCCAGCAGTTTTGCGGGAGGCGGGACAGGGAGTGGGCCCCAGCATTTT | CASSFAGGGTGSGPQHF
TRBJ1-4 | many | TRBD1 | TRBV5-1 | TGCGCCAGCAGCTTCGACAGGGGGAACGAAAAACTGTTTTTT | CASSFDRGNEKLFF
TRBJ2-1 | - | TRBD2 | TRBV5-6 | TGTGCCAGCAGCTTATCGGGACTAGCGGGAGTGAATGAGCAGTTCTTC | CASSLSGLAGVNEQFF
TRBJ2-3 | many | TRBD1 | TRBV28 | TGTGCCAGCAGTCCTGGACAGGGGAGGCTGCTCGTTACGCAGTATTTT | CASSPGQGRLLVTQYF
TRBJ2-3 | few | - | TRBV5-5 | TGTGCCAGCAGCTTGGCCTCGACAGGTTCCACAGATACGCAGTATTTT | CASSLASTGSTDTQYF
TRBJ2-2 | few | - | TRBV6-2/TRBV6-3 | TGTGCCAGCAGGGGGTACACCGGGGAGCTGTTTTTT | CASRGYTGELFF